These 21 T cell receptor beta chains originate from one sample sequenced in a study of blood T cell repertoires in COVID-19. Repertoires were generated with immunoSEQ multiplex PCR, while TCRdb's copy carries only in-frame clones and drops some. The table has approximately 120,000 clones, approximately 89% seen once. The sample comprised peripheral blood. The source of these receptors is a human donor in a cohort sampled during active COVID-19.

The chain has TRBV7-2 and TRBJ1-2, with D perhaps TRBD1 (6 bases). V was clipped by 3 bases and J by 8 bases, with 10 bases between them. Germline-derived CDR1 and CDR2 are SGHTA and FQGNSA. The CDR3 contains 12 residues. The CDR3 here is CASSLGTQGYTF. The CDR3 DNA reads as TGTGCCAGCAGCTTGGGGACACAGGGCTACACCTTC.

V gene TRBV7-9 combines with J gene TRBJ2-5; TRBD1 might be the D (6 bases). The ends were cut back, 5 bases at V and 4 bases at J, with 23 bases in the middle. The CDR3 extends over 17 amino acids. Germline loops: CDR1 SEHNR, CDR2 FQNEAQ (reference sequence). The chain's CDR3 is CASSPGRDKGVVETQYF. The DNA of the CDR3 is TGTGCCAGCAGCCCTGGCCGGGACAAGGGGGTAGTAGAGACCCAGTACTTC.

The genes are TRBV19 and TRBJ1-5; 7 nucleotides line up with TRBD1. The germline V gene has CDR1 LNHDA and CDR2 SQIVND (reference sequence). The CDR3 has 15 residues. Trimming took 1 base from V and 5 from J; bases not matched to a gene: 5. The CDR3 DNA sequence: TGTGCCAGTAGTATAGGAGACAGGGTGGATCAGCCCCAGCATTTT. This gives the protein CASSIGDRVDQPQHF.

Worth noting for this clone: Other DNA sequences in this specimen translate into the identical CDR3. This sequence joins TRBV5-1 and TRBJ1-1; D perhaps matches TRBD1 (5 bases). The CDR3 totals 14 residues. The germline CDR1 and CDR2 sequences are SGHRS and YFSETQ. V was trimmed by 0 bases and J by 1 base, leaving 7 bases between them. Here the CDR3 DNA reads TGCGCCAGCAGCTTGGCCGGGGGGAACACTGAAGCTTTCTTT. It is translated as CASSLAGGNTEAFF.

The V gene is TRBV3-1 (or the pseudogene TRBV3-2), the J gene TRBJ1-6; TRBD1 matches at 8 bases. V was pared by 6 bases and J by 10 bases, with 8 bases of the junction left unmatched. The germline V gene encodes CDR1 LGHDT and CDR2 YNNKEL (reference sequence). CDR3 length equals 14 residues. CDR3 bases: TGTGCCAGCAGAGAACAGGGGGTCGCATCACCCCTCCACTTT. Its protein is CASREQGVASPLHF.

The chain combines TRBV6-2 or TRBV6-3 with TRBJ1-1; D is unresolved. Germline V lookup: CDR1 MNHEY, CDR2 SVGEGT. The CDR3 loop spans 13 amino acids. Trimming removed 6 bases at V and 5 bases at J, with 13 bases between. Here the CDR3 reads CASSWMRGTEAFF. The CDR3 bases are TGTGCCAGCAGCTGGATGCGGGGAACTGAAGCTTTCTTT.

The rearrangement joins TRBV5-1 to TRBJ1-3, with D uncertain. This CDR3 comprises 13 residues. The germline CDR1 and CDR2 sequences are SGHRS and YFSETQ. Trimming removed 4 bases at V and 2 bases at J, with 7 bases between. Here the CDR3 reads CASSPGTGNTIYF. As DNA, the CDR3 is TGCGCCAGCAGCCCGGGAACTGGAAACACCATATATTTT.

The CDR3 reads CASSPDTVSYEQYF. The CDR3 DNA follows: TGTGCCAGCAGTCCCGACACCGTGAGCTACGAGCAGTACTTC. The chain has TRBV6-5 and TRBJ2-7; D not resolved. Trimming removed 5 bases from V and 3 bases from J, with 14 bases in between. The CDR3 is made up of 14 amino acids. The germline CDR1 and CDR2 sequences are MNHEY and SVGAGI.

The chain combines TRBV7-2 with TRBJ2-7, with 10 bases lining up with TRBD2. After removal of 0 bases from V and 4 bases from J, the junction contained 3 bases not matched to a gene. The germline V gene encodes CDR1 SGHTA and CDR2 FQGNSA. The CDR3 is 15 amino acids. In DNA form, the CDR3 reads TGTGCCAGCAGCTTAGCGGCTAGCGGGAGTTACGAGCAGTACGTC. Translated: CASSLAASGSYEQYV.

The V gene is TRBV7-2, the J gene TRBJ2-2, with TRBD1 matching 8 bases. Germline trimming cut 6 bases from V and 0 bases from J; bases unmatched to any gene: 6. Germline values: CDR1 SGHTA, CDR2 FQGNSA. The CDR3 is 16 residues long. The CDR3 nucleotides are TGTGCCAGCAGATCAGACAGGGGCACGAACACCGGGGAGCTGTTTTTT. Protein sequence: CASRSDRGTNTGELFF.

This clone was seen only once. This sequence joins TRBV9 and TRBJ2-5; 7 positions agree with TRBD1. J lost 4 bases, V lost 3 bases, and 3 bases had no gene match. CDR1 and CDR2 from the germline V gene are SGDLS and YYNGEE. The CDR3 length is 13 residues. CDR3 residues: CASSDDRVETQYF. Here the CDR3 DNA reads TGTGCCAGCAGCGATGACAGGGTAGAGACCCAGTACTTC.

The chain links TRBV2 to TRBJ1-5; no firm D call. Between the trimmed V and J ends, which lost 7 bases and 10 bases, there was a span of 17 bases. The length of the CDR3 is 13 residues. Germline CDR1 is SNHLY and CDR2 is FYNNEI. The CDR3 here is CASTGSTFKPQHF. The CDR3 nucleotides are TGTGCCAGCACGGGGTCGACTTTCAAACCCCAGCATTTT.

The chain couples TRBV7-2 to TRBJ2-1, with 7 bases that match TRBD2. This CDR3 has 14 residues. CDR1 is SGHTA, CDR2 FQGNSA, per germline. V was clipped by 9 bases and J by 0 bases; unmatched bases: 5. CDR3 coding DNA: TGTGCCAGTGAGCGGGGAAGCTCCTACAATGAGCAGTTCTTC. The encoded protein is CASERGSSYNEQFF.

The chain carries TRBV30 and TRBJ1-5; D is uncertain. Trimming pared 3 bases from V and 0 bases from J, leaving 15 bases between. CDR1 and CDR2 (germline): GTSNPN, SVGIG (reference sequence). The CDR3 spans 16 residues. The CDR3 DNA reads as TGTGCCTGGAGCCTTGGGCAGTTAGATAGCAATCAGCCCCAGCATTTT. This gives the protein CAWSLGQLDSNQPQHF.

The gene calls are TRBV27 and TRBJ1-4, with 7 bases matching TRBD1. The V segment lost 5 bases and the J segment 6 bases; nucleotides outside the gene matches: 6. Germline CDR1 is MNHEY and CDR2 is SMNVEV (reference sequence). This CDR3 is 14 amino acids long. CDR3 loop: CASSPDRRYEKLFF. DNA for the CDR3: TGTGCCAGCAGTCCGGACAGGAGATATGAAAAACTGTTTTTT.

This chain connects TRBV11-3 to TRBJ2-5, with 14 bases identical to TRBD2. CDR1 and CDR2 (germline): SGHNT, YENEEA. The J segment lost 3 bases and the V segment lost 1 base, leaving 1 base of the junction unmatched. The CDR3 loop spans 16 amino acids. The CDR3 sequence: CASSLVGLAGEETQYF. The CDR3 DNA reads as TGTGCCAGCAGCTTAGTGGGACTAGCGGGAGAAGAGACCCAGTACTTC. The full variable domain, with the rest looked up from reference TRBV11-3 and TRBJ2-5, is EAGVVQSPRYKIIEKKQPVAFWCNPISGHNTLYWYLQNLGQGPELLIRYENEEAVDDSQLPKDRFSAERLKGVDSTLKIQPAELGDSAVYLCASSLVGLAGEETQYFGPGTRLLVL.

This clone was seen at least ten times. This rearrangement joins TRBV10-1 to TRBJ2-2; a possible D gene is TRBD1 (5 bases). V was pared by 3 bases and J by 4 bases, with 9 bases between. CDR1 is WNHNN, CDR2 SYGVQD, per germline (reference sequence). CDR3 length equals 14 residues. The CDR3 spells CASSDLQATGELFF. Written as DNA, the CDR3 is TGCGCCAGCAGTGATCTACAGGCCACCGGGGAGCTGTTTTTT.

The chain employs TRBV7-6 and TRBJ2-1; 7 bases align to TRBD2. The germline gives CDR1 SGHVS, CDR2 FNYEAQ. Unmatched junction bases numbered 10, after V lost 5 bases and J lost 0 bases. CDR3 length equals 17 residues. As DNA, the CDR3 is TGTGCCAGCAGCCATTATAGCGGGTGGAGCTCCTACAATGAGCAGTTCTTC. Translation: CASSHYSGWSSYNEQFF.

V is TRBV19 and J is TRBJ2-1; 7 bases agree with TRBD1. The V gene end was trimmed by 5 bases and the J gene end by 0 bases; junction bases not matched to a gene: 4. CDR3 length: 15 residues. Germline CDR1 reads LNHDA; CDR2 reads SQIVND (reference sequence). The CDR3 reads CASSQTGSSYNEQFF. For the CDR3, the DNA is TGTGCCAGTAGTCAGACAGGGAGCTCCTACAATGAGCAGTTCTTC.

This chain joins TRBV25-1 and TRBJ2-7, with TRBD2 matching 7 bases. CDR1 and CDR2 (germline): MGHDK, SYGVNS. The junction had 11 bases not matched to a gene; V was cut back by 0 bases and J by 6 bases. CDR3 length equals 16 residues. CDR3 sequence (DNA): TGTGCCAGCAGTGAATATGGGGGGGACTTCAGGCTCGAGCAGTACTTC. Its translation: CASSEYGGDFRLEQYF.

This clone was counted a few times. The V and J genes are TRBV7-8 and TRBJ1-4; weak D call: TRBD1 (6 bases). V was pared by 5 bases and J by 5 bases, with 18 bases between. Germline CDR1 SGHVS, CDR2 FQNEAQ. The CDR3 runs 16 residues. CDR3 nucleotides: TGTGCCAGCAGCCCTTCAAGAGGGAGGGGGAATGAAAAACTGTTTTTT. Its translation: CASSPSRGRGNEKLFF.